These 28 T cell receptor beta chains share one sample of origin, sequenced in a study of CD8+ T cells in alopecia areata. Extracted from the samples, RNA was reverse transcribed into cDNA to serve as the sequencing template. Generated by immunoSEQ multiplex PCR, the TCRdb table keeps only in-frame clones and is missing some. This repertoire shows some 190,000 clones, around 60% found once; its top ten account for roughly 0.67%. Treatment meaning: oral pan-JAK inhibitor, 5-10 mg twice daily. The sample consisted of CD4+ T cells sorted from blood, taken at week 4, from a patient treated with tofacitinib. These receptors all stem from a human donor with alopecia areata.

CDR3 DNA: TGTGCCAGCAGCTTAAGACCCCTACGAAGGGACACTGAAGCTTTCTTT. Its translation: CASSLRPLRRDTEAFF. The chain is built from TRBV7-9 and TRBJ1-1; D not certain. Between the trimmed V and J ends, which lost 2 bases and 3 bases, there was a span of 16 bases. The length of the CDR3 is 16 residues. Per the germline V gene, CDR1 is SEHNR and CDR2 is FQNEAQ (reference sequence).

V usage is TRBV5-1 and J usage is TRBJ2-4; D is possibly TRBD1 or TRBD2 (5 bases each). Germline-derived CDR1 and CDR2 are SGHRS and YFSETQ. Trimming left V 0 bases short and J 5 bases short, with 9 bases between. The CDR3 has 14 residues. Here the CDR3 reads CASSLDGGENIQYF. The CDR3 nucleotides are TGCGCCAGCAGCTTGGATGGGGGTGAAAACATTCAGTACTTC.

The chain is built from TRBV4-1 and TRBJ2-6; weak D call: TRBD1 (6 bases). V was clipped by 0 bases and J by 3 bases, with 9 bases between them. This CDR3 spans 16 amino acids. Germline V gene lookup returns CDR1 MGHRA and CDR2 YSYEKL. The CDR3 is CASSQDWGRGANVLTF. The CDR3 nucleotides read TGCGCCAGCAGCCAAGATTGGGGGCGTGGGGCCAACGTCCTGACTTTC.

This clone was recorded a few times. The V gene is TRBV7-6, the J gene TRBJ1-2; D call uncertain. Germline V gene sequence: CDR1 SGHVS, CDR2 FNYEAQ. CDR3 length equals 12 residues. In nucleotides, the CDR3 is TGTGCGGTCAGCTCCTGGGGCTATGGCTACACCTTC. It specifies CAVSSWGYGYTF.

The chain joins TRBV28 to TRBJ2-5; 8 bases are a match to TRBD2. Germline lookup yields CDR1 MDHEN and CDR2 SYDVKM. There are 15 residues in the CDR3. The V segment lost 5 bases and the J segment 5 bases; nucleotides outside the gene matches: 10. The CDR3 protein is CASSPAGGRQETQYF. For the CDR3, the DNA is TGTGCCAGCAGTCCGGCTGGCGGGAGGCAGGAGACCCAGTACTTC.

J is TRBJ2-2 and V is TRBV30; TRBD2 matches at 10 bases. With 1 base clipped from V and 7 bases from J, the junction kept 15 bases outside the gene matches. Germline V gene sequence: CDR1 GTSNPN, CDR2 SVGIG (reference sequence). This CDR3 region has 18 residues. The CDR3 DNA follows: TGTGCCTGGAGTGCTACTTTTTGGGTAGCGGGAGGTGGCGGGGAGCTGTTTTTT. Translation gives CAWSATFWVAGGGGELFF.

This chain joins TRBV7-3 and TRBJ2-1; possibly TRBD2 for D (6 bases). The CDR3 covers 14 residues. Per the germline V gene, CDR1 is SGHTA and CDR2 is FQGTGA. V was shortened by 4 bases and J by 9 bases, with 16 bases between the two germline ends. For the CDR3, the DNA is TGTGCCAGCAGCTCCATGTCAACAGCGGGTGAGCAGTTCTTC. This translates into CASSSMSTAGEQFF.

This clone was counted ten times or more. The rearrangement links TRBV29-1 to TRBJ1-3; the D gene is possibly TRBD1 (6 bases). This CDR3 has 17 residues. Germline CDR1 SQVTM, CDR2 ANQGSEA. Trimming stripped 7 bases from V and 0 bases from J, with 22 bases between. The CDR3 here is CSDEGHQGPLSGNTIYF. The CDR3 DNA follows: TGCAGCGACGAGGGTCACCAGGGGCCCCTCTCTGGAAACACCATATATTTT.

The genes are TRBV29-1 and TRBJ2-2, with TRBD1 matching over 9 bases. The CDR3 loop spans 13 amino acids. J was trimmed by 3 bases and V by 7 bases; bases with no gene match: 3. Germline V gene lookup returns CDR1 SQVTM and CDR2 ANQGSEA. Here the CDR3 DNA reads TGCAGCGGTCGGACAGGGGACACCGGGGAGCTGTTTTTT. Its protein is CSGRTGDTGELFF.

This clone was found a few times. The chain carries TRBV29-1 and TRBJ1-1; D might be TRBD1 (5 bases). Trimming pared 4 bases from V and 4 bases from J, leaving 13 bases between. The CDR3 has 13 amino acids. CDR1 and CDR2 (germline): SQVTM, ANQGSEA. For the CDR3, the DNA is TGCAGCGTTGCGGCAGGGAGGGGCACTGAAGCTTTCTTT. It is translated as CSVAAGRGTEAFF.

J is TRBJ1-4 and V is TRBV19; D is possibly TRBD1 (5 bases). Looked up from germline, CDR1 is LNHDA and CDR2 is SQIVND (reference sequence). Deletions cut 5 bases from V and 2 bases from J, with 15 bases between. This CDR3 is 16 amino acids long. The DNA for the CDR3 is TGTGCCAGTAGTCTCATTCGGGGACGGACTAATGAAAAACTGTTTTTT. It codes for CASSLIRGRTNEKLFF.

The CDR3, as DNA: TGTGCCTGGAGTGTCCTCGTACGGATGAACACTGAAGCTTTCTTT. Translating gives CAWSVLVRMNTEAFF. The chain combines TRBV30 with TRBJ1-1, with no clear D. The V and J ends lost 0 bases and 0 bases respectively, with 11 bases between them. Germline V CDR1 and CDR2: GTSNPN, SVGIG (reference sequence). The CDR3 sequence is 15 residues long.

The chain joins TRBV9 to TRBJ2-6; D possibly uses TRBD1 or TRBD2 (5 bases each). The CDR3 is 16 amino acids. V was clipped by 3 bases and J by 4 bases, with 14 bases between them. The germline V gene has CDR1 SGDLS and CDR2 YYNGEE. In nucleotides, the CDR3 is TGTGCCAGCAGCGCTTCCGGGACCCTGGGGGCCAACGTCCTGACTTTC. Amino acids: CASSASGTLGANVLTF.

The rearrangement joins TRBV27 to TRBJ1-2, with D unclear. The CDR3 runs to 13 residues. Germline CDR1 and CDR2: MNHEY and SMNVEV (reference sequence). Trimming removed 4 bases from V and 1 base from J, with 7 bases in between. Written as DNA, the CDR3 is TGTGCCAGCAGTTCCCGTAATAACTATGGCTACACCTTC. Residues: CASSSRNNYGYTF.

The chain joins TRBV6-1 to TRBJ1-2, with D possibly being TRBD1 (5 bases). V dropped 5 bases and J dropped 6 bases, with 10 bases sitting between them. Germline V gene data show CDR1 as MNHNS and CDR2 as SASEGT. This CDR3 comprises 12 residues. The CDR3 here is CASSLQDNGYTF. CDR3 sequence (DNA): TGTGCCAGCAGTCTTCAGGACAATGGCTACACCTTC.

CDR3 sequence reads: CTSSQDRRPQPQHF. CDR3 nucleotides: TGCACCAGCAGCCAAGATCGTAGGCCTCAGCCCCAGCATTTT. The chain is built from TRBV1 and TRBJ1-5. TRBV1 constitutes a pseudogene. The length of the CDR3 is 14 residues.

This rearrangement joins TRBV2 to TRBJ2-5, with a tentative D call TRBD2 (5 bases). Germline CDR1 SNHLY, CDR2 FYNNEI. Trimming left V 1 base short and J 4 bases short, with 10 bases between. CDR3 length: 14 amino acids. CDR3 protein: CASSEGEWRETQYF. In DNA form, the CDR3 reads TGTGCCAGCAGTGAAGGGGAGTGGAGAGAGACCCAGTACTTC.

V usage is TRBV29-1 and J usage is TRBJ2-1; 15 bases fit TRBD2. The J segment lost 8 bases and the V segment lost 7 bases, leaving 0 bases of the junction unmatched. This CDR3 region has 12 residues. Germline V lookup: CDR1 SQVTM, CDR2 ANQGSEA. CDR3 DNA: TGCAGCGGGACTAGCGGGAGGGATGAGCAGTTCTTC. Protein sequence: CSGTSGRDEQFF.

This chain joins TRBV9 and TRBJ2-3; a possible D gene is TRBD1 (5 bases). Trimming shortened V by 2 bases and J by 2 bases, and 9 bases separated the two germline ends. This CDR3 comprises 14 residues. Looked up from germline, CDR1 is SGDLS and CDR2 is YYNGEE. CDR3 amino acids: CASSVRQHTDTQYF. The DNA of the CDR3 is TGTGCCAGCAGCGTCCGACAGCACACAGATACGCAGTATTTT.

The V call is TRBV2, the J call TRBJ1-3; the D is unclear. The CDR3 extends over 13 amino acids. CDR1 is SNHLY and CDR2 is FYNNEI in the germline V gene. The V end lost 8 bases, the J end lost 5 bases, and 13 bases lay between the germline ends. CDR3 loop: CASAQDPRNTIYF. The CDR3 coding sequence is TGTGCCAGCGCCCAGGACCCCAGAAACACCATATATTTT.

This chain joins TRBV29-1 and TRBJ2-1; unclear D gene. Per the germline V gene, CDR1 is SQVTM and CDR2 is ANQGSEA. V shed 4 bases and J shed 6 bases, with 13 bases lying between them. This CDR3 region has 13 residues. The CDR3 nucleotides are TGCAGCGTTGTCGCTGGGAATCGCAATGAGCAGTTCTTC. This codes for CSVVAGNRNEQFF.

CDR3 sequence: CSDAGVGETQYF. The CDR3 DNA sequence: TGCAGCGATGCAGGGGTGGGAGAGACCCAGTACTTC. The chain couples TRBV29-1 to TRBJ2-5, with D perhaps TRBD1 (6 bases). Trimming took off 7 bases at V and 4 bases at J, with 13 bases between the two ends. CDR1 is SQVTM and CDR2 is ANQGSEA in the germline V gene. This CDR3 is 12 amino acids long.

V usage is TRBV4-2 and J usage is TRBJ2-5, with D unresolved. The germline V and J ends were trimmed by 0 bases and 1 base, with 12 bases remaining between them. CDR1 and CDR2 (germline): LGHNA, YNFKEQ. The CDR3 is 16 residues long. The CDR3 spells CASSQDFLRSQETQYF. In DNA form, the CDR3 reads TGTGCCAGCAGCCAAGACTTTTTGAGGAGCCAAGAGACCCAGTACTTC.

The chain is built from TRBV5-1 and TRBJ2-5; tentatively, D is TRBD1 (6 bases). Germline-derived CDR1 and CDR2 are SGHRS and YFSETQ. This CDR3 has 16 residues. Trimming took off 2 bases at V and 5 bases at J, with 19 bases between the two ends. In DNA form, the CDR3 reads TGCGCCAGCAGCTTATCCGACAGGCCGAGGGGGGAGACCCAGTACTTC. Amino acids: CASSLSDRPRGETQYF.

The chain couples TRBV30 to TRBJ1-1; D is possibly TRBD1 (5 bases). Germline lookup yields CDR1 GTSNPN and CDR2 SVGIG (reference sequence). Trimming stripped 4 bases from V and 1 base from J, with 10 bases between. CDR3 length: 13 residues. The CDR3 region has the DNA TGTGCCTGGACCTTGACAGCGAACACTGAAGCTTTCTTT. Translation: CAWTLTANTEAFF.

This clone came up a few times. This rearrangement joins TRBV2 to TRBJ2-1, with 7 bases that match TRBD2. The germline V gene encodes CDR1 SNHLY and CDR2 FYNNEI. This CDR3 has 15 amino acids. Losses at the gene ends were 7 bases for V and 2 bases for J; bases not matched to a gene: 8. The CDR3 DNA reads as TGTGCCAGCACCCGATCAAGCGGGACCTACAATGAGCAGTTCTTC. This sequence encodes CASTRSSGTYNEQFF.

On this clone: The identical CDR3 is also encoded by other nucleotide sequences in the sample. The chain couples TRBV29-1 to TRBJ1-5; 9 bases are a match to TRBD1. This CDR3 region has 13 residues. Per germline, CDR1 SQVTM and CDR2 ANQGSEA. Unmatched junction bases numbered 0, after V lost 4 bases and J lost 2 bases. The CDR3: CSVGQGGNQPQHF. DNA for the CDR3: TGCAGCGTTGGACAGGGGGGCAATCAGCCCCAGCATTTT.

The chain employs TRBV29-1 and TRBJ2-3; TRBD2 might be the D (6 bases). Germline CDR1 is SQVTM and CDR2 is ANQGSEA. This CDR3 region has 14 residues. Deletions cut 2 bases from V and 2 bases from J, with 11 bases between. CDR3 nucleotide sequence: TGCAGCGTTGAACCGGGACTTCACACAGATACGCAGTATTTT. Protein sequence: CSVEPGLHTDTQYF.